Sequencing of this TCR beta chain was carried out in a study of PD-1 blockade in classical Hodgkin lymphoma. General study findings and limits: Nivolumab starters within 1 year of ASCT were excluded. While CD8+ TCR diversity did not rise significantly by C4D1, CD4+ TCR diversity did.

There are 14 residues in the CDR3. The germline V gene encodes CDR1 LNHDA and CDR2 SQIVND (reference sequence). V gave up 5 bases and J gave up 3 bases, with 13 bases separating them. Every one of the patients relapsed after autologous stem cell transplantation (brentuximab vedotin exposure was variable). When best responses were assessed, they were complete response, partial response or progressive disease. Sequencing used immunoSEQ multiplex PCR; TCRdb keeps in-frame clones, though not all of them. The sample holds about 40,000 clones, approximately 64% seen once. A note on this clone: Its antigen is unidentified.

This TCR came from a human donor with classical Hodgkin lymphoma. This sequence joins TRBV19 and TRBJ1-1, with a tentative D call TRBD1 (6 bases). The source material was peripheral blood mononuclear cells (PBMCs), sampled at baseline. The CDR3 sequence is CASSRRRGDTEAFF. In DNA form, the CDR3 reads TGTGCCAGTAGTCGCCGCAGGGGAGACACTGAAGCTTTCTTT. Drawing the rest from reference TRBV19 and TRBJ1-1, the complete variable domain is DGGITQSPKYLFRKEGQNVTLSCEQNLNHDAMYWYRQDPGQGLRLIYYSQIVNDFQKGDIAEGYSVSREKKESFPLTVTSAQKNPTAFYLCASSRRRGDTEAFFGQGTRLTVV.